The 14 T cell receptor beta chains listed next were all sequenced from one sample in a study of CXCR3-negative and CXCR3-positive naive CD8 T cells. UMI-labeled 5' RACE TRB cDNA libraries were prepared from the cells. TCRdb reprocessed the 5' RACE reads; each CDR3 protein has one entry and no DNA is given. The table counts 45,000 to 75,000 distinct CDR3 sequences; roughly 0.42% lies in the top ten. The sequencing input was naive CXCR3- CD8+ T cells from blood. Subset specified: CD45RO-CCR7+CD27+CD95- naive CD8+ T cells lacking CXCR3 (TNR3-). Receptor source: a human donor in good health. Some clones in this sample may be carry-over from other donors' samples.

This chain connects TRBV7-3 to TRBJ2-5; the TRBD1 assignment by TCRdb is unverifiable without DNA. CDR1 and CDR2 (germline): SGHTA, FQGTGA. This CDR3 has 13 residues. This CDR3 reads CASSLMARETQYF.

The chain uses TRBV5-1 and TRBJ2-7; TCRdb's D call of TRBD2 is untestable without DNA. The CDR3 has 14 residues. Germline assignment: CDR1 SGHRS and CDR2 YFSETQ. The CDR3 region is CASGLAGDTYEQYF.

This CDR3 is CASSPDRANYGYTF. The chain couples TRBV4-3 to TRBJ1-2; checking the TCRdb D call of TRBD1 is not possible without DNA. The CDR3 is 14 residues long. Germline V gives CDR1 LGHNA, CDR2 YSLEER.

This chain uses TRBV10-3 with TRBJ2-1; the TCRdb D gene call, TRBD2, has no DNA to confirm it. Germline loops: CDR1 ENHRY, CDR2 SYGVKD. This CDR3 has 14 residues. CDR3 sequence reads: CAISETGGNGEQFF.

The chain combines TRBV15 with TRBJ2-5. Per germline, CDR1 LNHNV and CDR2 YYDKDF (reference sequence). The CDR3 consists of 15 residues. The CDR3 loop reads CATSRGSFSQETQYF.

This rearrangement joins TRBV27 to TRBJ2-5; TCRdb's D gene call, TRBD1, goes unchecked for lack of DNA. Germline values: CDR1 MNHEY, CDR2 SMNVEV (reference sequence). The CDR3 extends over 16 amino acids. The chain's CDR3 is CASSSPGQGFQETQYF.

The rearrangement uses TRBV28 and TRBJ2-1; TCRdb proposes TRBD2, but this gene call is untestable without DNA. Germline V lookup: CDR1 MDHEN, CDR2 SYDVKM. This CDR3 spans 15 amino acids. The CDR3 here is CASSPSGAKYNEQFF.

The V call is TRBV3-1, the J call TRBJ2-1; TCRdb designates TRBD1, a call that cannot be tested without DNA. Germline CDR1 and CDR2: LGHDT and YNNKEL (reference sequence). There are 14 residues in the CDR3. The CDR3 is CASSQMDRVDEQFF.

The chain is built from TRBV15 and TRBJ2-7; TCRdb proposes TRBD1, but this gene call is untestable without DNA. The CDR3 has 13 amino acids. The germline V gene has CDR1 LNHNV and CDR2 YYDKDF (reference sequence). The chain's CDR3 is CATSPPGSYEQYF.

The CDR3 region is CASSHRQEYQPQHF. The chain is built from TRBV5-6 and TRBJ1-5. CDR3 size: 14 residues. The germline CDR1 and CDR2 sequences are SGHDT and YYEEEE.

The V gene is TRBV27, the J gene TRBJ1-1. The CDR3 is 14 residues long. In germline, CDR1 is MNHEY, CDR2 SMNVEV (reference sequence). CDR3 in amino acids: CASSFGGTNTEAFF.

The chain has TRBV27 and TRBJ1-2. Germline V gene lookup returns CDR1 MNHEY and CDR2 SMNVEV (reference sequence). This CDR3 region has 15 residues. CDR3 sequence reads: CASSSVEQLHYGYTF.

The rearrangement uses TRBV12-3 or TRBV12-4 and TRBJ2-3; TCRdb's D gene call, TRBD1, goes unchecked for lack of DNA. This CDR3 contains 14 residues. The CDR3 loop is CASSPGRMGPAQYF.

The rearrangement links TRBV7-6 to TRBJ2-5. CDR1 is SGHVS, CDR2 FNYEAQ, per germline. The CDR3 has 16 amino acids. The CDR3 protein is CASSLGFGGYRETQYF.